Following are 31 T cell receptor beta chains from one sample sequenced in a study of shared clonotypes between healthy human individuals. Assay used: immunoSEQ multiplex PCR; TCRdb lists only in-frame clones, some missing. Here the sample spans more than 1.2 million clones, approximately 98.5% being singletons. Input material: naive CD4+ T cells sorted from blood. Subset here: CD45RA+ positively selected. All receptors derive from a man aged 25 to 40 in good health.

Of note for this clone: Other DNA sequences of this sample code for an identical CDR3. This chain joins TRBV7-2 and TRBJ2-1; D may match TRBD1 or TRBD2 (5 bases each). The ends were cut back, 3 bases at V and 0 bases at J, with 9 bases in the middle. Germline V gene sequence: CDR1 SGHTA, CDR2 FQGNSA. The CDR3 totals 15 residues. CDR3 bases: TGTGCCAGCAGCTTGGGGCGGGCCTCCTACAATGAGCAGTTCTTC. This codes for CASSLGRASYNEQFF.

This sequence joins TRBV27 and TRBJ2-3; TRBD2 matches 11 bases. Germline V gene data show CDR1 as MNHEY and CDR2 as SMNVEV (reference sequence). Trimming took 5 bases from V and 4 from J; bases not matched to a gene: 11. The CDR3 length is 17 residues. The CDR3 DNA reads as TGTGCCAGCAGTCTTATATTCGGGACTAGCGGAGCAGATACGCAGTATTTT. Its protein product is CASSLIFGTSGADTQYF.

The chain combines TRBV9 with TRBJ2-1; tentative D call: TRBD2 (5 bases). The V end lost 3 bases, the J end lost 15 bases, and 13 bases lay between the germline ends. The CDR3 is made up of 11 amino acids. Per the germline V gene, CDR1 is SGDLS and CDR2 is YYNGEE. The CDR3, as DNA: TGTGCCAGCAGCGGCCCCCGGGGAAGGTTCTTC. Protein product: CASSGPRGRFF.

The rearrangement links TRBV25-1 to TRBJ2-2; 7 bases map to TRBD1. The V segment lost 5 bases and the J segment 0 bases; nucleotides outside the gene matches: 3. CDR1 is MGHDK and CDR2 is SYGVNS in the germline V gene. The CDR3 contains 15 residues. This CDR3 is CASSFGTANTGELFF. DNA for the CDR3: TGTGCCAGCAGTTTTGGGACAGCGAACACCGGGGAGCTGTTTTTT.

This chain links TRBV9 with TRBJ1-2; D possibly corresponds to TRBD1 (5 bases). The germline V and J ends were trimmed by 4 bases and 8 bases, with 18 bases remaining between them. From germline, CDR1 is SGDLS and CDR2 YYNGEE. This CDR3 spans 14 amino acids. CDR3 nucleotides: TGTGCCAGCAGCTCACCCTGGGAGGGGATGGGCTACACCTTC. Its protein product is CASSSPWEGMGYTF.

This chain joins TRBV6-5 and TRBJ2-4; TRBD2 is a possible D gene (6 bases). The V gene lost 4 bases and the J gene lost 6 bases, with 13 bases spanning the gap. The CDR3 has 14 amino acids. The germline gives CDR1 MNHEY, CDR2 SVGAGI. CDR3 loop: CASSSPAGRNIQYF. CDR3 sequence (DNA): TGTGCCAGCAGTTCCCCCGCGGGAAGAAACATTCAGTACTTC.

This sequence joins TRBV9 and TRBJ2-2; 7 nucleotides line up with TRBD1. The CDR3 is made up of 16 amino acids. V lost 1 base to trimming and J lost 5 bases; unmatched junction nucleotides: 8. Germline V lookup: CDR1 SGDLS, CDR2 YYNGEE. The CDR3 DNA follows: TGTGCCAGCAGCGTATTAGGGACAGAAGCTACCGGGGAGCTGTTTTTT. Its translation is CASSVLGTEATGELFF.

V and J are TRBV6-1 and TRBJ1-2; weak D call: TRBD1 (5 bases). The CDR3 covers 12 residues. From germline, CDR1 is MNHNS and CDR2 SASEGT. With 7 bases removed from V and 6 bases from J, the gap between germline ends came to 12 bases. The CDR3 nucleotides read TGTGCCAGCAAGATGGCAGGGAATGGCTACACCTTC. This codes for CASKMAGNGYTF.

The rearrangement uses TRBV9 and TRBJ2-7; tentatively, D is TRBD1 (6 bases). Trimming took off 4 bases at V and 7 bases at J, with 18 bases between the two ends. Germline CDR1 SGDLS, CDR2 YYNGEE. The CDR3 runs to 14 residues. CDR3 region: CASSPSTGYWEQYF. The CDR3 nucleotides read TGTGCCAGCAGCCCCTCGACAGGTTATTGGGAGCAGTACTTC.

V usage is TRBV18 and J usage is TRBJ2-1; 16 positions agree with TRBD2. The CDR3 is 18 amino acids. Germline loops: CDR1 KGHSH, CDR2 LQKENI. With 2 bases clipped from V and 1 base from J, the junction kept 2 bases outside the gene matches. CDR3 amino acids: CASSPKGLAGGSYNEQFF. CDR3 bases: TGTGCCAGCTCACCAAAGGGACTAGCGGGAGGGTCCTACAATGAGCAGTTCTTC.

The chain joins TRBV5-6 to TRBJ2-1; the match to TRBD2 covers 7 bases. V dropped 3 bases and J dropped 6; count of bases not matched to a gene: 9. The CDR3 contains 15 residues. Germline values: CDR1 SGHDT, CDR2 YYEEEE. Here the CDR3 reads CASSSFRSSGNEQFF. DNA for the CDR3: TGTGCCAGCAGCTCGTTCAGGTCTAGCGGCAATGAGCAGTTCTTC.

The chain has TRBV11-3 and TRBJ2-3; 11 nucleotides agree with TRBD2. The CDR3 runs 15 residues. Trimming removed 3 bases from V and 7 bases from J; junction bases left unmatched: 6. Germline lookup yields CDR1 SGHNT and CDR2 YENEEA. CDR3 region: CASSFTSGREYTQYF. As DNA, the CDR3 is TGTGCCAGCAGCTTCACTAGCGGGAGAGAGTATACGCAGTATTTT.

Concerning this clone: Other DNA variants within this sample encode the same CDR3. This sequence joins TRBV5-1 and TRBJ1-3; weak D call: TRBD1 (5 bases). V gave up 0 bases and J gave up 4 bases, with 8 bases separating them. CDR3 length: 14 amino acids. The germline V gene has CDR1 SGHRS and CDR2 YFSETQ. CDR3: CASSLGQSGNTIYF. CDR3 nucleotide sequence: TGCGCCAGCAGCTTGGGACAGTCGGGAAACACCATATATTTT.

The chain recombines TRBV12-2 with TRBJ2-1; TRBD2 is taken as the D call from the table, unchecked against the DNA. TRBV12-2 is classified as a pseudogene. The CDR3 loop spans 17 amino acids. In nucleotides, the CDR3 is TGTGCAAGTCGCTTCCTCATCCAGCGGGAGACTGTTGGTGAGCAGTTCTTC. It specifies CASRFLIQRETVGEQFF.

The CDR3: CASSLAAGVINEQFF. As DNA, the CDR3 is TGTGCCAGCAGCTTAGCAGCGGGAGTTATTAATGAGCAGTTCTTC. The rearrangement joins TRBV7-9 to TRBJ2-1; 8 bases match TRBD2. V lost 0 bases to trimming and J lost 7 bases; unmatched junction nucleotides: 5. The CDR3 runs 15 residues. Germline V gene lookup returns CDR1 SEHNR and CDR2 FQNEAQ (reference sequence).

The chain recombines TRBV4-2 with TRBJ1-1; the D is unclear. This CDR3 has 14 residues. V lost 0 bases to trimming and J lost 0 bases, with 5 bases between them. Germline CDR1 is LGHNA and CDR2 is YNFKEQ. The CDR3 DNA sequence: TGTGCCAGCAGCCAAGACTCAATGAACACTGAAGCTTTCTTT. It encodes CASSQDSMNTEAFF.

This chain connects TRBV30 to TRBJ2-7, with a weak D call TRBD1 (6 bases). Germline V lookup: CDR1 GTSNPN, CDR2 SVGIG (reference sequence). This CDR3 comprises 14 residues. V was pared by 0 bases and J by 5 bases, with 14 bases between. The DNA of the CDR3 is TGTGCCTGGAGTGTACTGGCCAGGGGCCACGAGCAGTACTTC. Residues: CAWSVLARGHEQYF.

The chain couples TRBV18 to TRBJ1-1; possibly TRBD1 for D (6 bases). Germline CDR1 is KGHSH and CDR2 is LQKENI. V was clipped by 2 bases and J by 5 bases, with 12 bases between them. There are 14 residues in the CDR3. The DNA of the CDR3 is TGTGCCAGCTCACCAGTCGGGGGGCGTACTGAAGCTTTCTTT. Translation: CASSPVGGRTEAFF. The whole variable domain, filled in from reference TRBV18 and TRBJ1-1, reads NAGVMQNPRHLVRRRGQEARLRCSPMKGHSHVYWYRQLPEEGLKFMVYLQKENIIDESGMPKERFSAEFPKEGPSILRIQQVVRGDSAAYFCASSPVGGRTEAFFGQGTRLTVV.

Remarks on this clone: At one of its ends the junction is not consistent with the germline gene, which may arise from a read error. The chain links TRBV28 to TRBJ2-7; TRBD1 matches at 11 bases. Germline V gives CDR1 MDHEN, CDR2 SYDVKM. CDR3 length equals 15 residues. The CDR3: CASSLPDRGQVERYF. CDR3 DNA: TGTGCCAGCAGCCTCCCGGACAGGGGGCAAGTCGAGCGGTACTTC. Supplemented by reference TRBV28 and TRBJ2-7, the full variable domain reads DVKVTQSSRYLVKRTGEKVFLECVQDMDHENMFWYRQDPGLGLRLIYFSYDVKMKEKGDIPEGYSVSREKKERFSLILESASTNQTSMYLCASSLPDRGQVERYFGPGTRLTVT.

The chain employs TRBV5-1 and TRBJ2-7, with D uncertain. This CDR3 is 14 amino acids long. The V end was cut by 5 bases, the J end by 3 bases, with 15 bases between. Per the germline V gene, CDR1 is SGHRS and CDR2 is YFSETQ. The CDR3, as DNA: TGCGCCAGCAGTCTCAGTTTTAGTCACTACGAGCAGTACTTC. Translating it yields CASSLSFSHYEQYF.

V is TRBV30 and J is TRBJ2-5; TRBD2 matches 8 bases. The CDR3 contains 15 residues. Germline V gene sequence: CDR1 GTSNPN, CDR2 SVGIG (reference sequence). V dropped 3 bases and J dropped 5; count of bases not matched to a gene: 11. DNA for the CDR3: TGTGCCTGGAGCCTTGGCGGGAGGCGAGGGGAGACCCAGTACTTC. Amino acid sequence: CAWSLGGRRGETQYF.

The chain employs TRBV21-1 and TRBJ1-5; the table's TRBD1 call for D was not verified on the DNA. TRBV21-1 is an annotated pseudogene. This CDR3 has 14 residues. CDR3 region: CAAQDRAGARPQHF. The CDR3 bases are TGTGCCGCACAGGATCGGGCAGGTGCGAGGCCCCAGCATTTT.

V gene TRBV2 combines with J gene TRBJ2-7; D is unclear. V lost 6 bases, J lost 7 bases, and 16 bases lay in between. The CDR3 contains 13 residues. The germline V gene encodes CDR1 SNHLY and CDR2 FYNNEI. In DNA, the CDR3 is TGTGCCAGCAGGAGAGCCCCATTGGGGGAGCAGTACTTC. Amino acids: CASRRAPLGEQYF.

The chain has TRBV28 and TRBJ2-5, with unresolved D. Germline lookup yields CDR1 MDHEN and CDR2 SYDVKM. The CDR3 sequence is 13 residues long. The germline V and J ends were trimmed by 2 bases and 5 bases, with 9 bases remaining between them. The CDR3 nucleotides are TGTGCCAGCAGTTTAGGGCCGCGGGAGACCCAGTACTTC. Translation: CASSLGPRETQYF.

This chain uses TRBV5-1 with TRBJ2-7; 11 bases match TRBD2. Germline lookup yields CDR1 SGHRS and CDR2 YFSETQ. The length of the CDR3 is 18 residues. The J segment lost 1 base and the V segment lost 7 bases, leaving 16 bases of the junction unmatched. The CDR3 DNA reads TGCGCCAGCGGGTCTTGGAGTACTAGCGGGAGCCAATCCTACGAGCAGTACTTC. It specifies CASGSWSTSGSQSYEQYF.

CDR3 sequence reads: CASSRLSRATDTQYF. As DNA, the CDR3 is TGTGCCAGCAGCCGACTAAGCCGCGCCACAGATACGCAGTATTTT. The genes are TRBV11-2 and TRBJ2-3; perhaps TRBD2 as D (5 bases). The V gene's germline CDR1 is SGHAT and CDR2 FQNNGV. This CDR3 has 15 amino acids. Trimming left V 5 bases short and J 2 bases short, with 14 bases between.

This clone was picked up one time. J is TRBJ2-3 and V is TRBV11-2; 9 bases are a match to TRBD2. Germline CDR1 and CDR2: SGHAT and FQNNGV. Trimming removed 6 bases from V and 4 bases from J; junction bases left unmatched: 5. The length of the CDR3 is 14 residues. CDR3 residues: CASREAGGPDTQYF. The CDR3 DNA reads TGTGCCAGCAGGGAGGCGGGAGGGCCAGATACGCAGTATTTT. Complete variable domain (other parts from reference TRBV11-2 and TRBJ2-3): EAGVAQSPRYKIIEKRQSVAFWCNPISGHATLYWYQQILGQGPKLLIQFQNNGVVDDSQLPKDRFSAERLKGVDSTLKIQPAKLEDSAVYLCASREAGGPDTQYFGPGTRLTVL.

This sequence joins TRBV6-5 and TRBJ2-2; 7 nucleotides align to TRBD1. V shed 2 bases and J 0 bases; nucleotides not matched to a gene: 3. This CDR3 comprises 16 residues. Germline assignment: CDR1 MNHEY and CDR2 SVGAGI. The CDR3 sequence is CASSYLGTANTGELFF. CDR3 DNA: TGTGCCAGCAGTTACCTCGGGACAGCGAACACCGGGGAGCTGTTTTTT.

The rearrangement uses TRBV5-4 and TRBJ1-1; 12 bases agree with TRBD1. Trimming cost V 6 bases and J 3 bases; bases outside gene matches: 9. The CDR3 spans 16 residues. CDR1 SGHNT and CDR2 YYREEE come from the germline V gene (reference sequence). This CDR3 is CASKSRDRGLDTEAFF. CDR3 bases: TGTGCCAGCAAAAGCCGGGACAGGGGGCTGGACACTGAAGCTTTCTTT.

V and J are TRBV20-1 and TRBJ2-1; 7 nucleotides line up with TRBD1. The CDR3 has 8 residues. The germline V gene encodes CDR1 DFQATT and CDR2 SNEGSKA (reference sequence). The CDR3 DNA reads as TGCAAGACAGGGATGCAGTTCTTC. This encodes CKTGMQFF.

The V and J genes are TRBV11-2 and TRBJ2-1; D may correspond to TRBD1 or TRBD2 (5 bases each). The CDR3 has 15 amino acids. V was cut by 1 base and J by 10 bases, with 17 bases left in between. Germline assignment: CDR1 SGHAT and CDR2 FQNNGV. CDR3 in DNA: TGTGCCAGCAGCTTAGTTGGTGCCCCGGGACCCGAGCAGTTCTTC. Its protein product is CASSLVGAPGPEQFF.